This T cell receptor beta chain was observed in a study of sequential checkpoint blockade in melanoma. Turning to the study itself: Maintenance nivolumab came after either treatment sequence. TCRβ was sequenced from DNA of about 94 pretreatment tumors.

Treatment defined: randomized to nivolumab then ipilimumab (arm A) or the reverse (arm B). Patients had received no earlier DNA-damaging chemotherapy. By sample share, this clone is medium-sized. The table came from immunoSEQ multiplex PCR; TCRdb's copy has only in-frame clones and leaves some out. The table has more than 3,000 clones, roughly 24% seen once; the top ten hold over 9.5%. Trimming cost V 3 bases and J 5 bases; bases outside gene matches: 16. The germline V gene has CDR1 SGHNT and CDR2 YENEEA. There are 18 residues in the CDR3. The rearrangement joins TRBV11-3 to TRBJ2-5; 9 bases map to TRBD2. The clonotype originates from a human donor with melanoma. The sample here was tumor tissue (inferred from file names), taken from a patient given nivolumab and ipilimumab in sequence. CDR3 sequence: CASSLDKSPGLARETQYF. DNA of the CDR3: TGTGCCAGCAGCTTGGACAAGTCTCCGGGACTAGCACGTGAGACCCAGTACTTC.